This TCR beta chain came from a study of shared clonotypes between healthy human individuals. The V end lost 6 bases, the J end lost 9 bases, and 15 bases lay between the germline ends. The CDR3 totals 12 residues. CDR1 and CDR2 from the germline V gene are SQVTM and ANQGSEA. Naive CD8 cells lacked CD45RO, underwent positive selection for CCR7 and left out terminally differentiated effector memory CD45RA+ cells. Whole-study results and caveats: Rarefaction revealed incomplete sorted-subset sequencing despite large depth. A small donor pool kept down the genetic and exposure-history diversity that was represented.

Assay used: immunoSEQ multiplex PCR; TCRdb lists only in-frame clones, some missing. This repertoire shows about 580,000 clones, more than 95% found once; its top ten account for approximately 0.3%. Regarding this clone: Its antigen remains unknown.

Material: naive CD8+ T cells sorted from blood. The gene calls are TRBV29-1 and TRBJ1-5; possible D gene TRBD1, 6 bases. This TCR was recovered from a man between 25 and 39 years old in good health. The CDR3 DNA reads TGCAGCGTCGACCAGGGGCAGGGGCCCCAGCATTTT. This codes for CSVDQGQGPQHF. Supplemented by reference TRBV29-1 and TRBJ1-5, the full variable domain reads SAVISQKPSRDICQRGTSLTIQCQVDSQVTMMFWYRQQPGQSLTLIATANQGSEATYESGFVIDKFPISRPNLTFSTLTVSNMSPEDSSIYLCSVDQGQGPQHFGDGTRLSIL.